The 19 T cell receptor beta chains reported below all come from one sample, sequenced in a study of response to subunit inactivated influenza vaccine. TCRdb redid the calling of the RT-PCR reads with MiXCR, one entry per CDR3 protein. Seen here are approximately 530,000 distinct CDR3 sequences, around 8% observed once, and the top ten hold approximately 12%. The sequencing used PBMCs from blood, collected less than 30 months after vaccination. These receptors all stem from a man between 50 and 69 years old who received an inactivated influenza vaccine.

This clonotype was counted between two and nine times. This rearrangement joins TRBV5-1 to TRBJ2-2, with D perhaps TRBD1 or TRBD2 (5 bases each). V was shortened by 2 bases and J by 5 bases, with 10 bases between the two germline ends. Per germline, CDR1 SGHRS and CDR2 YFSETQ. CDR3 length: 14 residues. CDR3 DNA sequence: TGCGCCAGCAGCTTTAAGGGGAGTACCGGGGAGCTGTTTTTT. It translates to CASSFKGSTGELFF.

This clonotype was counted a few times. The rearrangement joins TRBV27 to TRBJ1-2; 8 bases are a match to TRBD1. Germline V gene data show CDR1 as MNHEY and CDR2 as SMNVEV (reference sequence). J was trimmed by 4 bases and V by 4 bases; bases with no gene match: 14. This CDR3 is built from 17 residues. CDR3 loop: CASSSFLGPTGGYGYTF. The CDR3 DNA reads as TGTGCCAGCAGTTCGTTTCTCGGCCCCACAGGGGGCTATGGCTACACCTTC.

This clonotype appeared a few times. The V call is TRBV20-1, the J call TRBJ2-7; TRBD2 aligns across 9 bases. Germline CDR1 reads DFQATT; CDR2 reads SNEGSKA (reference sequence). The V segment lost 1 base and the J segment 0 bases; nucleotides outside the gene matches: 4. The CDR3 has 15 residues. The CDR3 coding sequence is TGCAGTGCTAGAGGGGGACTAGCTTCCTCCTACGAGCAGTACTTC. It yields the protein CSARGGLASSYEQYF.

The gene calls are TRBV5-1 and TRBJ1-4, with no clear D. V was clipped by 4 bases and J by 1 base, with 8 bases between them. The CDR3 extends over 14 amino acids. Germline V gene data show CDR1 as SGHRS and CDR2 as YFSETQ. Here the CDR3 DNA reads TGCGCCAGCAGCCCCCTATTAACTAATGAAAAACTGTTTTTT. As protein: CASSPLLTNEKLFF.

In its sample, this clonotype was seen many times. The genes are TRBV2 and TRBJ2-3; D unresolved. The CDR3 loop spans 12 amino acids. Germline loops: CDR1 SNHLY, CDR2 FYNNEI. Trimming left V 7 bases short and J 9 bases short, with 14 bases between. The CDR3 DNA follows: TGTGCCAGCAATAAGGCTCAGAACACGCAGTATTTT. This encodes CASNKAQNTQYF.

CDR3 residues: CSARTEMYSNQPQHF. The DNA for the CDR3 is TGCAGTGCAAGGACAGAGATGTATAGCAATCAGCCCCAGCATTTT. This chain links TRBV20-1 with TRBJ1-5, with D possibly matching TRBD1 (6 bases). This CDR3 is 15 amino acids long. V was shortened by 6 bases and J by 0 bases, with 15 bases between the two germline ends. Germline CDR1 and CDR2: DFQATT and SNEGSKA (reference sequence).

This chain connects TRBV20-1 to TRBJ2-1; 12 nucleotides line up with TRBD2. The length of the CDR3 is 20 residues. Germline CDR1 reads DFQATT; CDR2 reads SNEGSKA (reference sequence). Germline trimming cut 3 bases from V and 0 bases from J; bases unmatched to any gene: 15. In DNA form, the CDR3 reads TGCAGTGCTAGGACCTTACTAGCGGGAGGCCCCAAAAGCTCCTACAATGAGCAGTTCTTC. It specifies CSARTLLAGGPKSSYNEQFF.

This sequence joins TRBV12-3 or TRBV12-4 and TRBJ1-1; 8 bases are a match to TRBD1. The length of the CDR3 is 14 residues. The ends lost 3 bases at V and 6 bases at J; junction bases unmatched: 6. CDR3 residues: CASSLFQGASEAFF. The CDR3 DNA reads TGTGCCAGCAGTTTGTTCCAGGGGGCTTCTGAAGCTTTCTTT.

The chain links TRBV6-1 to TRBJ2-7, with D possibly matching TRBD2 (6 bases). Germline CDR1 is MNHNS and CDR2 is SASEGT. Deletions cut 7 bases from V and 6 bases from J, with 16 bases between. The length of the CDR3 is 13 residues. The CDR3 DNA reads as TGTGCCAGCACCGCCCTGACTAGTTCCGAGCAGTACTTC. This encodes CASTALTSSEQYF.

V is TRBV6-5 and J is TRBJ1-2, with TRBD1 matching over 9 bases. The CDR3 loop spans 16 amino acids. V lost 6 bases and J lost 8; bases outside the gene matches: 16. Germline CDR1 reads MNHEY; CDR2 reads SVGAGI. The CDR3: CASSYKSRDRAYGYTF. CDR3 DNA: TGTGCCAGCAGCTATAAGTCCCGGGACAGGGCTTACGGCTACACCTTC.

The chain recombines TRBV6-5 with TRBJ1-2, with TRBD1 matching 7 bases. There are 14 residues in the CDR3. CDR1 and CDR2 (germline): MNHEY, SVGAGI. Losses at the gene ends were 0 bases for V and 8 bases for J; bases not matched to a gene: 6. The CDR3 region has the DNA TGTGCCAGCAGTTACTCAGCAGGGGGGGACGGCTACACCTTC. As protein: CASSYSAGGDGYTF.

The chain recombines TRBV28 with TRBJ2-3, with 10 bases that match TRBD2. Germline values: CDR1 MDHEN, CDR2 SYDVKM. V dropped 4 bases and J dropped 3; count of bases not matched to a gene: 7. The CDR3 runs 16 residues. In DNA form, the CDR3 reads TGTGCCAGCAGTTCACTAGCGGGATTTGGTACAGATACGCAGTATTTT. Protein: CASSSLAGFGTDTQYF.

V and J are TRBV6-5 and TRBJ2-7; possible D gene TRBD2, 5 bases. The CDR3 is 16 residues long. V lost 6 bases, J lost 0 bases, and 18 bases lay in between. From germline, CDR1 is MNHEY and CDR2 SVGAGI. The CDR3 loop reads CASSLGLHLPSYEQYF. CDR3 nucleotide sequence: TGTGCCAGCAGCTTAGGACTTCACCTCCCCTCCTACGAGCAGTACTTC.

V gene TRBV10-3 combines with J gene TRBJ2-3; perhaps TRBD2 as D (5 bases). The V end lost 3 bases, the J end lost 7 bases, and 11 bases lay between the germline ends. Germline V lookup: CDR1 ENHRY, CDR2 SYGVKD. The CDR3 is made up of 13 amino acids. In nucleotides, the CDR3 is TGTGCCATCAGTGAAAGGTCCGGGAATACGCAGTATTTT. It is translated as CAISERSGNTQYF.

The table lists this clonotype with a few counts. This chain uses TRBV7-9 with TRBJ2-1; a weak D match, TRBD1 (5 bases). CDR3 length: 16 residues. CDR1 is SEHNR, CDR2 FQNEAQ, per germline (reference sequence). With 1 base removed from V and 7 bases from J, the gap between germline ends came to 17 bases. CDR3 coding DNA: TGTGCCAGCAGCTTAGATCACCAGTTTCCAGGGAATGAGCAGTTCTTC. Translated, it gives CASSLDHQFPGNEQFF.

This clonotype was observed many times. This chain's CDR3 is CASNMQGQRNTEAFF. CDR3 nucleotides: TGCGCCAGCAATATGCAGGGACAGAGGAACACTGAAGCTTTCTTT. The gene calls are TRBV5-1 and TRBJ1-1; 7 nucleotides match TRBD1. CDR3 length: 15 amino acids. V was pared by 6 bases and J by 1 base, with 9 bases of the junction left unmatched. The V gene's germline CDR1 is SGHRS and CDR2 YFSETQ.

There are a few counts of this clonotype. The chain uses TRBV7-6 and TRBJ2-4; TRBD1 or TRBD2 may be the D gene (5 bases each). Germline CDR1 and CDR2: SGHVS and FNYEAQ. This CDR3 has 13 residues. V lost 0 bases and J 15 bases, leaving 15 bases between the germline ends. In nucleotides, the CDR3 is TGTGCCAGCAGCTTAGCGTCCTCGGGACGTCTGTACTTC. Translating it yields CASSLASSGRLYF.

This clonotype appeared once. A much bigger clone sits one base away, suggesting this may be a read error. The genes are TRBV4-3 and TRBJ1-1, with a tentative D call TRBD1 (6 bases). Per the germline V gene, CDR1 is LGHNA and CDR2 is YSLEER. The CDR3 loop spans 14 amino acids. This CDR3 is CVSSHRYRAWEAFF. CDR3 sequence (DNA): TGCGTCAGCAGCCATCGCTACAGGGCTTGGGAAGCTTTCTTT.

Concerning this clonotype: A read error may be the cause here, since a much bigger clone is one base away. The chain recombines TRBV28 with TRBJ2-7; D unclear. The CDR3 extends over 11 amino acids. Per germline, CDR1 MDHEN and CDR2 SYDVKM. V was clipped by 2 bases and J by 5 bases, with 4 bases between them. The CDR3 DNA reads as TGTGCCAGCAGTTTAAGGAACGAGCAGTACTTC. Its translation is CASSLRNEQYF. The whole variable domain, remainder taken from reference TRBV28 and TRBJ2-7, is DVKVTQSSRYLVKRTGEKVFLECVQDMDHENMFWYRQDPGLGLRLIYFSYDVKMKEKGDIPEGYSVSREKKERFSLILESASTNQTSMYLCASSLRNEQYFGPGTRLTVT.